This T cell receptor beta chain was found in a study of cytomegalovirus exposure and HLA in healthy donors. This clone was observed a single time. Both 60 Vbeta primers and 13 Jbeta primers went into the PCR. Here immunoSEQ multiplex PCR was the method, and the copy in TCRdb shows in-frame clones only, minus some. The sample records 150,000 to 200,000 clones, 78% being singletons. CDR1 is MDHEN and CDR2 is SYDVKM in the germline V gene. The CDR3 has 16 residues. Trimming removed 6 bases at V and 3 bases at J, with 21 bases between. This rearrangement joins TRBV28 to TRBJ2-7; tentatively, D is TRBD2 (6 bases). This TCR was sampled from a female donor in good health and CMV-seronegative. The sequencing sample was made of PBMCs. In DNA form, the CDR3 reads TGTGCCAGCAGCTCCCTCGGAGGGCAGGGAAGCTACGAGCAGTACTTC. This sequence encodes CASSSLGGQGSYEQYF.